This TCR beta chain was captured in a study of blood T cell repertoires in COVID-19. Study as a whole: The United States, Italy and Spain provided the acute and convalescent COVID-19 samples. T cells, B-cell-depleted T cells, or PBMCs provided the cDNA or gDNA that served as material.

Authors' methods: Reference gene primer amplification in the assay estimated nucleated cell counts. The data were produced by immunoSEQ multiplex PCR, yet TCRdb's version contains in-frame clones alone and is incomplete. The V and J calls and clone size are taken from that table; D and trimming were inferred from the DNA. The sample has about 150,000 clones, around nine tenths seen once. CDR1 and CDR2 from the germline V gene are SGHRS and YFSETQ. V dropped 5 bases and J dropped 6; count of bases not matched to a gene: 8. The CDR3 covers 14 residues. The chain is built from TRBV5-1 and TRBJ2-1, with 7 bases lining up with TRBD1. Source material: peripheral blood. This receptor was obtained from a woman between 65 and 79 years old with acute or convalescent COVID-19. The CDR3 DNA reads TGCGCCAGCAGGCCTCCGGGACAGATCAATGAGCAGTTCTTC. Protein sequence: CASRPPGQINEQFF.